The TCR beta chain under discussion was sequenced for a study of blood T cell repertoires in COVID-19. On the study more broadly: T cells, B-cell-depleted T cells, or PBMCs provided the cDNA or gDNA that served as material.

V gave up 7 bases and J gave up 7 bases; unmatched junction bases: 16. Germline assignment: CDR1 LNHDA and CDR2 SQIVND (reference sequence). The CDR3 totals 17 residues. Sequencing used immunoSEQ multiplex PCR; TCRdb keeps in-frame clones, though not all of them. The data hold under 300,000 clones, with roughly nine tenths observed a single time. The gene calls are TRBV19 and TRBJ2-1; 10 positions match TRBD2. This clonotype originated in a woman in her thirties or forties who had recovered from COVID-19. Sequenced material: peripheral blood. This CDR3 is CASTSRPASGGQNEQFF. The CDR3, as DNA: TGTGCCAGTACCTCTCGCCCCGCTAGCGGGGGTCAAAATGAGCAGTTCTTC.